This T cell receptor beta chain was captured in a study of T cells after yellow fever vaccination. Trimming stripped 7 bases from V and 3 bases from J, with 18 bases between. CDR3 size: 15 residues. TCRdb passed the 5' RACE reads through MiXCR, listing each CDR3 protein once. Of over 130,000 distinct CDR3 sequences in the sample, 6.5% to 8.5% were seen once. The sequence came from a man younger than 45 who received the YFV17D yellow fever vaccine. The V gene is TRBV12-3 or TRBV12-4, the J gene TRBJ1-2, with D unclear. The sample here was CD4+ T cells sorted from PBMCs, taken 5 days after the yellow fever booster vaccination. The CDR3 bases are TGTGCCAGCATCTTTGAAGGAGGCGGGGACTATGGCTACACCTTC. It codes for CASIFEGGGDYGYTF.